The 10 T cell receptor beta chains listed next were all sequenced from one sample in a study of blood T cells in healthy people across ages. The use of a sample-barcoded 5' primer and a J-beta primer mix characterized a second PCR of roughly 7 to 12 cycles. TCRdb fed the 5' RACE reads into MiXCR, producing one record per CDR3 protein. The table shows about 640,000 distinct CDR3 sequences, with less than 35% occurring only once. Sequenced input: blood. The receptors come from a woman aged 80 or over in good health.

This clonotype was detected many times. V is TRBV20-1 and J is TRBJ2-4; 9 nucleotides align to TRBD1. The V and J ends lost 5 bases and 3 bases, in that order; junction bases with no gene match: 8. The germline V gene encodes CDR1 DFQATT and CDR2 SNEGSKA (reference sequence). This CDR3 contains 15 residues. The CDR3 here is CSAEPGTGNKNIQYF. The CDR3 DNA is TGCAGTGCTGAACCTGGGACAGGGAACAAAAACATTCAGTACTTC.

This clonotype was seen at least ten times. V usage is TRBV6-2 or TRBV6-3 and J usage is TRBJ2-7; D is possibly TRBD1 (5 bases). The CDR3 sequence is 14 residues long. The V gene's germline CDR1 is MNHEY and CDR2 SVGEGT. V lost 5 bases, J lost 2 bases, and 13 bases lay in between. The CDR3 DNA reads as TGTGCCAGCAGTGGATACAGGAGTCCCTACGAGCAGTACTTC. It translates to CASSGYRSPYEQYF.

This clonotype was seen only a few times. The chain is built from TRBV19 and TRBJ2-3; 8 bases agree with TRBD2. This CDR3 is 14 amino acids long. Unmatched junction bases numbered 4, after V lost 5 bases and J lost 3 bases. The germline V gene has CDR1 LNHDA and CDR2 SQIVND (reference sequence). The CDR3 DNA follows: TGTGCCAGTAGTCTGGGACTAGAGACAGATACGCAGTATTTT. As protein: CASSLGLETDTQYF. Variable domain in full (rest from reference TRBV19 and TRBJ2-3): DGGITQSPKYLFRKEGQNVTLSCEQNLNHDAMYWYRQDPGQGLRLIYYSQIVNDFQKGDIAEGYSVSREKKESFPLTVTSAQKNPTAFYLCASSLGLETDTQYFGPGTRLTVL.

With regard to this clonotype: Since a much larger clone is just one base distant, this may be a read error. The chain uses TRBV3-1 and TRBJ2-5, with TRBD2 matching 9 bases. V gave up 2 bases and J gave up 11 bases; unmatched junction bases: 18. CDR1 is LGHDT and CDR2 is YNNKEL in the germline V gene (reference sequence). CDR3 length: 17 amino acids. The CDR3 loop reads CASSQFLSGGQRNEQYF. CDR3 nucleotide sequence: TGTGCCAGCAGCCAATTCCTAAGCGGGGGGCAACGCAATGAGCAGTACTTC.

On this clonotype itself: A read error may be the cause here, since a much bigger clone is one base away. The CDR3 bases are TGTGCCAGCAGCGTAGGGCAGAGCTCCTACAATGAGCAGTACTTC. Protein sequence: CASSVGQSSYNEQYF. The chain links TRBV9 to TRBJ2-1; D call uncertain. The J call may be in error: the DNA end matches TRBJ2-7 better. CDR3 size: 15 residues. Germline V gene sequence: CDR1 SGDLS, CDR2 YYNGEE.

J is TRBJ2-2 and V is TRBV6-2 or TRBV6-3; 8 bases agree with TRBD2. Per the germline V gene, CDR1 is MNHEY and CDR2 is SVGEGT. Unmatched junction bases numbered 11, after V lost 7 bases and J lost 1 base. The length of the CDR3 is 17 residues. The CDR3 loop reads CASTWRGLAGNTGELFF. CDR3 bases: TGTGCCAGCACCTGGCGGGGGCTAGCGGGGAACACCGGGGAGCTGTTTTTT.

Worth noting for this clonotype: The junction and the germline gene differ at one end; a read error may be behind it. The rearrangement links TRBV7-2 to TRBJ2-1, with 14 positions matching TRBD2. CDR3 size: 19 residues. Looked up from germline, CDR1 is SGHTA and CDR2 is FQGNSA. Here the CDR3 reads CASSPGDRGGTSGRNEQFF. In DNA, the CDR3 is TGTGCTAGCAGCCCAGGGGACAGGGGAGGGACTAGCGGGAGAAATGAGCAGTTCTTC.

This clonotype was observed many times. The CDR3 DNA sequence: TGTGCCAGCAGCTTAAACAGGGGTGCAGATACGCAGTATTTT. It yields the protein CASSLNRGADTQYF. V usage is TRBV7-6 and J usage is TRBJ2-3, with 7 bases lining up with TRBD1. From germline, CDR1 is SGHVS and CDR2 FNYEAQ. V was pared by 2 bases and J by 4 bases, with 3 bases of the junction left unmatched. The CDR3 runs to 14 residues.

This clonotype was recorded at least ten times. The genes are TRBV5-1 and TRBJ2-1, with TRBD2 identical over 7 bases. With 4 bases clipped from V and 2 bases from J, the junction kept 12 bases outside the gene matches. This CDR3 region has 17 residues. The germline CDR1 and CDR2 sequences are SGHRS and YFSETQ. CDR3 amino acids: CASSDNKRGSTYNEQFF. The CDR3 bases are TGCGCCAGCAGCGATAATAAGCGGGGATCAACCTACAATGAGCAGTTCTTC.

The J gene is TRBJ1-5, the V gene TRBV12-5, with unresolved D. V was trimmed by 0 bases and J by 1 base, leaving 16 bases between them. Germline-derived CDR1 and CDR2 are LGHNT and FRNRAP. The CDR3 contains 18 residues. This chain's CDR3 is CASGLVLASEKSNQPQHF. Written as DNA, the CDR3 is TGTGCTAGTGGTTTGGTACTGGCTTCAGAGAAAAGCAATCAGCCCCAGCATTTT.